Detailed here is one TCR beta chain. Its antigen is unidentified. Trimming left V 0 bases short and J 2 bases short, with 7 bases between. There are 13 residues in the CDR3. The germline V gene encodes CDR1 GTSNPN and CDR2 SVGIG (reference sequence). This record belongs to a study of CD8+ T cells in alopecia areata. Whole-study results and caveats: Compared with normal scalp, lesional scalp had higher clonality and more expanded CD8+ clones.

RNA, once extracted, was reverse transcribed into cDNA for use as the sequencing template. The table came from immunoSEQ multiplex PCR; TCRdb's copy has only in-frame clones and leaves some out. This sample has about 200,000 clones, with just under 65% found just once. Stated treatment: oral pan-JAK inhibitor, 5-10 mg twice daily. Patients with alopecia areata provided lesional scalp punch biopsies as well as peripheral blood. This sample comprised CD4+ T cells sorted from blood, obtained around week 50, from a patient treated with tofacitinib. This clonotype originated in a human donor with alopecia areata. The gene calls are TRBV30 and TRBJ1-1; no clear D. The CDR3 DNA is TGTGCCTGGAGTGTGTGGTCAAACACTGAAGCTTTCTTT. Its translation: CAWSVWSNTEAFF.